What follows describes a single T cell receptor (beta chain). The data derive from a study of control samples from healthy donors and cancer patients. Trimming removed 6 bases at V and 10 bases at J, with 10 bases between. CDR1 and CDR2 from the germline V gene are MNHNY and SVGAGI (reference sequence). This CDR3 spans 11 amino acids. The repertoire was sequenced with immunoSEQ multiplex PCR; TCRdb's copy has only in-frame clones and lacks some. The table shows 150,000 to 200,000 clones, with roughly 92% occurring only once. The J gene is TRBJ1-3, the V gene TRBV6-6; no firm D call. Sample: blood. This receptor was taken from a woman aged 18-35 years in good health. The CDR3 coding sequence is TGTGCCAGCAGCTTGGTAGAAACCATATATTTT. This encodes CASSLVETIYF.